This is a list of T cell receptor beta chains from one sample in a study of identical twins. TCRdb itself ran the 5' RACE reads through MiXCR, one entry per CDR3 protein. The sample shows 1.5 million to 2 million distinct CDR3 sequences, less than 35% of them seen only once. Input material: cord blood. These TCRs come from a newborn girl in good health. CDR3s include the opening cysteine and the closing phenylalanine or tryptophan. Fields, in order: clone size, D gene, V gene, J gene, CDR3 DNA, CDR3 protein. A D gene is named only where the DNA matches it firmly. Size values are once, few and many counts, or a class for expanded clones, and some rows have none.

>few|-|TRBV5-1|TRBJ1-6
TGCGCCAGCAGCTTGGCCGGGGGAGAGGGTTCACCCCTCCACTTT
CASSLAGGEGSPLHF
>-|TRBD2|TRBV7-7|TRBJ2-5
TGTGCCAGCAGCTTATTTGGGCGGGGGGTTCAAGAGACCCAGTACTTC
CASSLFGRGVQETQYF
>-|TRBD1|TRBV29-1|TRBJ1-2
TGCAGCGTGAGCAACAGGGGGCCGGCTAACTATGGCTACACCTTC
CSVSNRGPANYGYTF
>-|-|TRBV9|TRBJ2-2
TGTGCCAGCAGCGTAGGGACATACACCGGGGAGCTGTTTTTT
CASSVGTYTGELFF
>-|-|TRBV12-3/TRBV12-4|TRBJ1-4
TGTGCCAGCCGGGGTGTTGAACTGTTTTTT
CASRGVELFF
>-|-|TRBV20-1|TRBJ2-7
TGCAGTGCTAGCCAGGGTCCCGGACTTCAGTACTTC
CSASQGPGLQYF
>few|TRBD1|TRBV20-1|TRBJ2-7
TGCAGTCCGACAGGGGTATACTACGAGCAGTACTTC
CSPTGVYYEQYF
>-|-|TRBV20-1|TRBJ2-3
TGCAGTGCTAGAGGTCTATATACACATACGCAGTATTTT
CSARGLYTHTQYF
>-|-|TRBV7-8|TRBJ2-4
TGTGCCAGCAGCTTCCAAGCCAAAAACGTTCAGTACTTC
CASSFQAKNVQYF
>-|TRBD2|TRBV12-3/TRBV12-4|TRBJ2-3
TGTGCCAGCAGTTTCTGGCTGAGCGGGGAGGTTCAGCGGTATTTT
CASSFWLSGEVQRYF
>few|-|TRBV4-2|TRBJ1-6
TGTGCCAGCAGCCAAGTGGAAGGGTCAAATTCACCCCTCCACTTT
CASSQVEGSNSPLHF
>-|-|TRBV12-5|TRBJ2-1
TGTGCTAGTGGTTTGGTAATGGGCCTTTCTCCTCACAATGAGCAGTTCTTC
CASGLVMGLSPHNEQFF
>few|-|TRBV6-5|TRBJ2-7
TGTGCCAGCAGTTACCCGACAGGTAACTCCTACGAGCAGTACTTC
CASSYPTGNSYEQYF
>-|-|TRBV2|TRBJ1-1
TGTGCCAGCAACCAGAGACAGATGAACACTGAAGCTTTCTTT
CASNQRQMNTEAFF
>-|TRBD2|TRBV5-1|TRBJ2-3
TGCGCCAGCAGCTTGATGCGGGGGGGTTCCACAGATACGCAGTATTTT
CASSLMRGGSTDTQYF
>few|-|TRBV6-1|TRBJ1-1
TGTGCCAGCAGTGGACCACACCGGGGGACTGAAGCTTTCTTT
CASSGPHRGTEAFF
>-|-|TRBV3-1|TRBJ1-2
TGTGCCAGCAGCCAAGTGGCGTCCCATGGCTACACCTTC
CASSQVASHGYTF
>-|-|TRBV7-6|TRBJ2-3
TGTGCCAGCAGCTGGGTAAAAGGACTAACAGATACGCAGTATTTT
CASSWVKGLTDTQYF
>-|-|TRBV11-2|TRBJ2-7
TGTGCCAGCAGCTTAGGCCGGGCGCGGAACTACGAGCAGTACTTC
CASSLGRARNYEQYF
>-|TRBD1|TRBV5-1|TRBJ1-1
TGCGCCAGCAGCCCTACCGGGACAGGCTACACTGAAGCTTTCTTT
CASSPTGTGYTEAFF
>once|TRBD2|TRBV12-3/TRBV12-4|TRBJ2-2
TGTGCCAGCAGTTTGGGACTAGCGGGAGGCGCGAACACCGGGGAGCTGTTTTTT
CASSLGLAGGANTGELFF
>-|-|TRBV7-8|TRBJ2-1
TGTGCCGGCAGCTTAACAGGGACTCTCTTGAATGAGCAGTTCTTC
CAGSLTGTLLNEQFF
>few|-|TRBV20-1|TRBJ2-7
TGCAGTGCTAGTGTCCCCCAAACCTACGAGCAGTACTTC
CSASVPQTYEQYF
>-|-|TRBV4-2|TRBJ1-2
TGTGCCAGCAGCCAAGAAAACGCGGGGTTAGATGGCTACACCTTC
CASSQENAGLDGYTF
>-|-|TRBV12-1|TRBJ1-6
TGTGCCAGCAGCTTTGAGGCAGTACTACCCATCTCCTATAATTCACCCCTCCACTTT
CASSFEAVLPISYNSPLHF